These T cell receptor beta chains were read from a single sample in a study of blood T cell repertoires in COVID-19. Generated by immunoSEQ multiplex PCR, the TCRdb table keeps only in-frame clones and is missing some. The repertoire consists of about 94,000 clones, with around 80% occurring once and the leading ten covering around 20%. Sequencing was done on a sample of peripheral blood. These receptors were collected from a human donor in a cohort sampled during active COVID-19. Both conserved end residues are part of each CDR3. D genes are given only for firm matches. The size field is filled for only some rows; it gives once, few, many or a size class.

TRBJ1-4 TRBD1 TRBV7-9 - TGTGCCAGCAGCTCAGGGACAGAATCTAATGAAAAACTGTTTTTT CASSSGTESNEKLFF
TRBJ1-1 - TRBV12-3/TRBV12-4 - TGTGCCAGCAGCATAGGGGGACCGTTTGGAGCTTTCTTT CASSIGGPFGAFF
TRBJ1-2 - TRBV7-9 - TGTGCCAGCAGCTTAGAATCCGGGGTCTATGGCTACACCTTC CASSLESGVYGYTF
TRBJ2-3 - TRBV28 - TGTGCCAGCAGTTTCGGGGGAGTTCGAGCAGATACGCAGTATTTT CASSFGGVRADTQYF
TRBJ1-3 - TRBV5-6 - TGTGCCAGCAGCTCCGGTGGTACGGCTGGAAACACCATATATTTT CASSSGGTAGNTIYF
TRBJ1-1 - TRBV3-1/TRBV3-2 many TGTGCCAGCAGCCAACAGGAAGAGAACACTGAAGCTTTCTTT CASSQQEENTEAFF
TRBJ1-1 - TRBV6-6 - TGTGCCAGCAGTCGGCCTATGGACACTGAAGCTTTCTTT CASSRPMDTEAFF
TRBJ2-7 TRBD1 TRBV19 - TGTGCCAGTAGTCCGGACAGGGGGGTCTACGAGCAGTACTTC CASSPDRGVYEQYF
TRBJ1-5 - TRBV7-2 - TGTGCCAGCAGCTTCTCACAGACCCTTTATCAGCCCCAGCATTTT CASSFSQTLYQPQHF
TRBJ2-7 - TRBV7-2 few TGTGCCAGCAGCCCTCGGCAGGGCGCCTACGAGCAGTACTTC CASSPRQGAYEQYF
TRBJ2-1 - TRBV9 - TGTGCCAGCATGCGAAATGAAGGGGGAGTAAGTTCCTACAATGAGCAGTTCTTC CASMRNEGGVSSYNEQFF
TRBJ2-7 - TRBV7-6 - TGTGCCAGCAGCCGTGTGAACTATGAGGAGCAGTACTTC CASSRVNYEEQYF
TRBJ2-2 TRBD1 TRBV9 - TGTGCCAGCGGTAGGACAGGGGGCGCCGGGGAGCTGTTTTTT CASGRTGGAGELFF
TRBJ2-7 - TRBV18 - TGTGCCAGCTCACCGACTAGAGAGGGCGAGCAGTACTTC CASSPTREGEQYF
TRBJ1-1 TRBD1 TRBV20-1 - TGCAGTCCGGGACAGGGGACTGAAGCTTTCTTT CSPGQGTEAFF
TRBJ2-1 TRBD2 TRBV5-4 - TGTGCCAGCAGCTTGGGAGGGACTAGCGGGCCCCAAGGGGATGAGCAGTTCTTC CASSLGGTSGPQGDEQFF
TRBJ1-3 - TRBV11-2 - TGTGCCAGCAGCTACCGGGGCTCTGGAAACACCATATATTTT CASSYRGSGNTIYF
TRBJ2-6 TRBD2 TRBV18 - TGTGCCAGCTCACCACCTAGCGGGAGGACCGCTGGGGCCAACGTCCTGACTTTC CASSPPSGRTAGANVLTF
TRBJ1-5 - TRBV19 few TGTGCCAGTAGGTCCTTGGCAGGGCTCAATCAGCCCCAGCATTTT CASRSLAGLNQPQHF